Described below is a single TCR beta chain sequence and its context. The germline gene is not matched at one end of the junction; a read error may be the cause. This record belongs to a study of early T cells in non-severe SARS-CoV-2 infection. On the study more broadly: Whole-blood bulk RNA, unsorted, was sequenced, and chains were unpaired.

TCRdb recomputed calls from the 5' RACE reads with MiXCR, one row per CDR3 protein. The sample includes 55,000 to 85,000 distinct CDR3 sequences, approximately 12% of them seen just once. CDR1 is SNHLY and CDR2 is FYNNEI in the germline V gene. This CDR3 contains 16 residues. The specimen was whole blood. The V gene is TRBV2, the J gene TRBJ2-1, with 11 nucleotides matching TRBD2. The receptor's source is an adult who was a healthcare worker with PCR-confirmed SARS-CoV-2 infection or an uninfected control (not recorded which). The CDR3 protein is CASGEALASGRNEQFF. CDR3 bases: TGTGCCAGCGGTGAAGCGCTGGCTAGCGGGAGGAATGAGCAGTTCTTC.